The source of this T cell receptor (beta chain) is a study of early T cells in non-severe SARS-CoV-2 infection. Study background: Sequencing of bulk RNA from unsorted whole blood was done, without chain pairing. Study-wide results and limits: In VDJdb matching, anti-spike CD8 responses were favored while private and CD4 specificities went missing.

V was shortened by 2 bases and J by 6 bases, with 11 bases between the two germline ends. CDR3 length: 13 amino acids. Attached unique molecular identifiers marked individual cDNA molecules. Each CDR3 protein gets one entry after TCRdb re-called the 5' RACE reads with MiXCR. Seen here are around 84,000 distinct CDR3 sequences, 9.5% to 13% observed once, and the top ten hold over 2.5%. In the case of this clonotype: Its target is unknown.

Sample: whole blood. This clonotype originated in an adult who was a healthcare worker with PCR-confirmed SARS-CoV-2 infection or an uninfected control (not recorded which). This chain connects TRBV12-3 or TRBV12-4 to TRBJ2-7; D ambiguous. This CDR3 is CASSLTGPSEQYF. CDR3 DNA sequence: TGTGCCAGCAGTTTAACCGGGCCTTCCGAGCAGTACTTC.